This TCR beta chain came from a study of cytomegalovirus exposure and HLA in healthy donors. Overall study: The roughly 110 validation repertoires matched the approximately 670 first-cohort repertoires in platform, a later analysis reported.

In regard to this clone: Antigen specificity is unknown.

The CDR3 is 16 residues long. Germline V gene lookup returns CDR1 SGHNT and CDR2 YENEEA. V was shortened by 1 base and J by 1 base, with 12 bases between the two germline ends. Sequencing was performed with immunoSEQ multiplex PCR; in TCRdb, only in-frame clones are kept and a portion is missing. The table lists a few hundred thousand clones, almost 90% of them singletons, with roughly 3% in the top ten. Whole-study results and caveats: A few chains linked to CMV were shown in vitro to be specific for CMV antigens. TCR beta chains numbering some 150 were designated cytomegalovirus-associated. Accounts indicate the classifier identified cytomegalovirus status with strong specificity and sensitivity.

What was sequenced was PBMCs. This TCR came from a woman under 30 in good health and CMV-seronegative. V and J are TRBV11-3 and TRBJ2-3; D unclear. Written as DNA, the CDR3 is TGTGCCAGCAGCTTAGGGTCCGGGTCCCGCACAGATACGCAGTATTTT. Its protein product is CASSLGSGSRTDTQYF.